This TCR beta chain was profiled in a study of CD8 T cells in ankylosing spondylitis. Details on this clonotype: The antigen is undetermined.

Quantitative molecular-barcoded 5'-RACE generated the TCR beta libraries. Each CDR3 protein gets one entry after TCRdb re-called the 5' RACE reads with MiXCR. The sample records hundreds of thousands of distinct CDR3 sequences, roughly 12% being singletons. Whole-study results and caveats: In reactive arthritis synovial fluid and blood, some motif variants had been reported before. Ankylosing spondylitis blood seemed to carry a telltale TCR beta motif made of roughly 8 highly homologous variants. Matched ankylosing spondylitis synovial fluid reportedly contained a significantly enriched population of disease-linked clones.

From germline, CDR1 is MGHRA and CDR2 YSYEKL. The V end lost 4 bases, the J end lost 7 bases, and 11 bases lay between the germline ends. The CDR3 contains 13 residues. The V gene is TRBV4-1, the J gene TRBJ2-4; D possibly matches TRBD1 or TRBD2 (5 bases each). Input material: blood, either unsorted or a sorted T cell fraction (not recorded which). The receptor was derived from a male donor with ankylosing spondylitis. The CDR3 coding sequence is TGCGCCAGCAGCCTCCTGGGGACCAACATTCAGTACTTC. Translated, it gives CASSLLGTNIQYF.